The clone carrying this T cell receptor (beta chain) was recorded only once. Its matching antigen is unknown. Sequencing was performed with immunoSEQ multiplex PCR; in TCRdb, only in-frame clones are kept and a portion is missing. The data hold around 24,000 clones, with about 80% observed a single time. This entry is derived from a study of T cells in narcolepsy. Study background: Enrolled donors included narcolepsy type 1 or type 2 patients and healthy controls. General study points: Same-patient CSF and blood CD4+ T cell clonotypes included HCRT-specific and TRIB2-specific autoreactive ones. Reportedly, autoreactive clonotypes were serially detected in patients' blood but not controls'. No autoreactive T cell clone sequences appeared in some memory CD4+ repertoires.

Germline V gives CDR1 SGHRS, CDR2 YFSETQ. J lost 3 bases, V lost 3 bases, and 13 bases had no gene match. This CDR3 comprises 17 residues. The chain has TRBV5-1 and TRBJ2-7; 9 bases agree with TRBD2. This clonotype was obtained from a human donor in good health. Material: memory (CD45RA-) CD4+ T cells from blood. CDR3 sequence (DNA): TGCGCCAGCAGCTCCGGACTAGCGCCCCTCCTTAGCTACGAGCAGTACTTC. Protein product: CASSSGLAPLLSYEQYF.